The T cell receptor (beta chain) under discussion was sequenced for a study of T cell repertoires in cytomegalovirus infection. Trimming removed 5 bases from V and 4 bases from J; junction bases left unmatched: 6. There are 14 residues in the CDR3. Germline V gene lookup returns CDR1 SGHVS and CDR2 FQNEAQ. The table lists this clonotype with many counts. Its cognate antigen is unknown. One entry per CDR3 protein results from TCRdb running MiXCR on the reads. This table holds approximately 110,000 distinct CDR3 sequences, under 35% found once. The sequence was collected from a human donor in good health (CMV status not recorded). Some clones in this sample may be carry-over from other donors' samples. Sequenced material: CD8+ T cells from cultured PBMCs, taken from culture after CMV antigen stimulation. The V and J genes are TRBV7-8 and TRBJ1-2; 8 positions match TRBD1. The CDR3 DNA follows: TGTGCCAGCAGCCGGGACAGGTGGGGCTATGGCTACACCTTC. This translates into CASSRDRWGYGYTF. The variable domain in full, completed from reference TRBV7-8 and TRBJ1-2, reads GAGVSQSPRYKVAKRGQDVALRCDPISGHVSLFWYQQALGQGPEFLTYFQNEAQLDKSGLPSDRFFAERPEGSVSTLKIQRTQQEDSAVYLCASSRDRWGYGYTFGSGTRLTVV.